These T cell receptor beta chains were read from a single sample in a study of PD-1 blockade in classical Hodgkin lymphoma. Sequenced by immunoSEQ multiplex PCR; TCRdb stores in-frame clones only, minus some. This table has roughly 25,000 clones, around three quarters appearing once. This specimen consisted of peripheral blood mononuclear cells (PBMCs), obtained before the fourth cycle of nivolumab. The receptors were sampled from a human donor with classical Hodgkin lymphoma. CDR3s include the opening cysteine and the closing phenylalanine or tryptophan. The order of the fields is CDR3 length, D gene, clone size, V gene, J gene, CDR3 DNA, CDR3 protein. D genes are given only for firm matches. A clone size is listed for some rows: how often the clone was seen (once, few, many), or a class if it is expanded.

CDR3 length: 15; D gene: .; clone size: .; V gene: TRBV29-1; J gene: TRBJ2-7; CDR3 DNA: TGCAGCGTGAGCCCGTTTCAGTGGAGCTCCTACGAGCAGTACTTC; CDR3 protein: CSVSPFQWSSYEQYF
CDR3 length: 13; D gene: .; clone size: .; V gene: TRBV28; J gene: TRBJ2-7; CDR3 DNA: TGTGCCAGCAGCTACAGGGCCCCCTTGACGCAGTACTTC; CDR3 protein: CASSYRAPLTQYF
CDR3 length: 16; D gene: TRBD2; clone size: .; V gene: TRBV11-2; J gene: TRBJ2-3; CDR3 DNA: TGTGCCAGCAGCTTACTTTTAGCGGGGAACACAGATACGCAGTATTTT; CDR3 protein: CASSLLLAGNTDTQYF
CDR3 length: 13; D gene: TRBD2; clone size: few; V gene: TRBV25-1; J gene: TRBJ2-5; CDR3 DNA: TGTGCCAGCAGCATAGCGGGAGGGGAGACCCAGTACTTC; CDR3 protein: CASSIAGGETQYF
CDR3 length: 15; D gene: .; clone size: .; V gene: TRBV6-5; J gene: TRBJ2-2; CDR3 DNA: TGTGCCAGCAGGCTTTCGGGGTCGAACACCGGGGAGCTGTTTTTT; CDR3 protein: CASRLSGSNTGELFF
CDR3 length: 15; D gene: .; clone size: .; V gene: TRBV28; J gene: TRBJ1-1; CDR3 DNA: TGTGCCAGCAGTTTGGTCCAGGGAAGAGGGACTGAAGCTTTCTTT; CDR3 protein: CASSLVQGRGTEAFF
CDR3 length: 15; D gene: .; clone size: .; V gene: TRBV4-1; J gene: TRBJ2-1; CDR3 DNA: TGCGCCAGCAGCCAAGAGCCCCTCGGTAACGGTGAGCAGTTCTTC; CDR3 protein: CASSQEPLGNGEQFF
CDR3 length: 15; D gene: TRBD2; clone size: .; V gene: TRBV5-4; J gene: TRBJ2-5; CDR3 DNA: TGTGCCAGCAGCTTGGGGGGTAGCGGGGGAGAGACCCAGTACTTC; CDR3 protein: CASSLGGSGGETQYF
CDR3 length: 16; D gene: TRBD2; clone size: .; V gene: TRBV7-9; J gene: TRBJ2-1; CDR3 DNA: TGTGCCAGCAGCTCCCCTGGCGGGGGGGCCTACAATGAGCAGTTCTTC; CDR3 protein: CASSSPGGGAYNEQFF
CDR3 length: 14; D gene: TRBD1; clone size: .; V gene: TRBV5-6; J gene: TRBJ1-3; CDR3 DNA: TGTGCCAGCAGGCGGACAGGAACTGGAAACACCATATATTTT; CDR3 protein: CASRRTGTGNTIYF
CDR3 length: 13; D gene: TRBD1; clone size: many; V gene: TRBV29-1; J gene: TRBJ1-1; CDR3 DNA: TGCAGCGGTAGACAGGGGGGGAACACTGAAGCTTTCTTT; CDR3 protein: CSGRQGGNTEAFF
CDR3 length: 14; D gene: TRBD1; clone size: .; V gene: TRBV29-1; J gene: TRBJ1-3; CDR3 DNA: TGCAGCGTTGGAGACAGGGGCCTCGGAAACACCATATATTTT; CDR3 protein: CSVGDRGLGNTIYF
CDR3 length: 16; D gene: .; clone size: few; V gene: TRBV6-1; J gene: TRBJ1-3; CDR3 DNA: TGTGCCAGCAGTGATCCGGGACACCGCTCTGGAAACACCATATATTTT; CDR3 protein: CASSDPGHRSGNTIYF
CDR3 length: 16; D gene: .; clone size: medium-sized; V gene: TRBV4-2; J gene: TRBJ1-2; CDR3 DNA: TGTGCCAGCAGCCAAGGCAGTCCCAGCACACCCTATGGCTACACCTTC; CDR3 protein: CASSQGSPSTPYGYTF
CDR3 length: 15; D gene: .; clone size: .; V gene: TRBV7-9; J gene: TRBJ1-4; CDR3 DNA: TGTGCCAGCAGCTTAGAGGCGGGGTTGGGTGAAAAACTGTTTTTT; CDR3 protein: CASSLEAGLGEKLFF
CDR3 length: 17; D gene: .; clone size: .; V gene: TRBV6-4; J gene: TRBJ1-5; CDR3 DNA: TGTGCCAGCACCAGAAGGACAGAAAGATGGGGGAATCAGCCCCAGCATTTT; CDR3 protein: CASTRRTERWGNQPQHF
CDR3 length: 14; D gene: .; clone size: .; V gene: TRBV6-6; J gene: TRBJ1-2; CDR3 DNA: TGTGCCAGCAGTTTGACGGGGGTGTCCTATGGCTACACCTTC; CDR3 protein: CASSLTGVSYGYTF
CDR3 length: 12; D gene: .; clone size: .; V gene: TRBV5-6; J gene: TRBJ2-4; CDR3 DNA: TGTGCCAGCAGCTTGGCAGGGTACATTCAGTACTTC; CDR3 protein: CASSLAGYIQYF
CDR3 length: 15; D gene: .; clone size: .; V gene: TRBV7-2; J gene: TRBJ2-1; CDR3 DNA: TGTGCCAGCAGCTTAACTAGCCTATTCAACAATGAGCAGTTCTTC; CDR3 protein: CASSLTSLFNNEQFF
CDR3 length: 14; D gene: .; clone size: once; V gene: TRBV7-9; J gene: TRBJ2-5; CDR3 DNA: TGTGCCAGCAGCTCGAGCGGGTCCGTAGAGACCCAGTACTTC; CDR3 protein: CASSSSGSVETQYF
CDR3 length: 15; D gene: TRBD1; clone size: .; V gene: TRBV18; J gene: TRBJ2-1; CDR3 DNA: TGTGCCAGCTCGCCTCGGGACAGTTTCGCCGGTGAGCAGTTCTTC; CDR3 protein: CASSPRDSFAGEQFF
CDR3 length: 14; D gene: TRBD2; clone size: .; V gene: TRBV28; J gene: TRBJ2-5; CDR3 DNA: TGTGCCAGTGAACCTAGCGGGGGGGAAGAGACCCAGTACTTC; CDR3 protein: CASEPSGGEETQYF
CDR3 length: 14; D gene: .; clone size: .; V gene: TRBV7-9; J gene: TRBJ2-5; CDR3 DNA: TGTGCCAGCAGCTTAGATACAGCCCAAGAGACCCAGTACTTC; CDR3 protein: CASSLDTAQETQYF
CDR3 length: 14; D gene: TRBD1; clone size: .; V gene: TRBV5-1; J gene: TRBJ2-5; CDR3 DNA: TGCGCCAGCAGCGCCCTCACAGGGGAAGAGACCCAGTACTTC; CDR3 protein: CASSALTGEETQYF
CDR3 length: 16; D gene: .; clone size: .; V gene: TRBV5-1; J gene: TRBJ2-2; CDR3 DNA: TGCGCCAGCAGCCCTCACCGGGACATGTCCACCGGGGAGCTGTTTTTT; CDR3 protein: CASSPHRDMSTGELFF
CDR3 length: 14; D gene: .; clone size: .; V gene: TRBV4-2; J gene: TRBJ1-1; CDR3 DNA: TGTGCCAGCAGCTCGGAGACAGCTTGGACTGAAGCTTTCTTT; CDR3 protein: CASSSETAWTEAFF
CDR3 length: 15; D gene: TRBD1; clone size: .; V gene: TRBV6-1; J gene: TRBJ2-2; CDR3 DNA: TGTGCCAGCAGTGACTTCGGAGAGGGGGCGGGGGAGCTGTTTTTT; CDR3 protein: CASSDFGEGAGELFF
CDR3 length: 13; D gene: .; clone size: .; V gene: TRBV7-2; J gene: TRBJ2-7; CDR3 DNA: TGTGCCAGCAGCTTAGGCGGGGCAAACGAGCAGTACTTC; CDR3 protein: CASSLGGANEQYF
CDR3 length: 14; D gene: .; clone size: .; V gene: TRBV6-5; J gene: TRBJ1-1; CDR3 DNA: TGTGCCAGCAGTTTTAGGAGGTTCGGCACTGAAGCTTTCTTT; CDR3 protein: CASSFRRFGTEAFF
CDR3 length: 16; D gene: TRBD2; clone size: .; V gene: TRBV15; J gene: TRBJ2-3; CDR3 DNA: TGTGCCACCAGCAGAACCCTTAGCGGGAGCAGGGATACGCAGTATTTT; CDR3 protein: CATSRTLSGSRDTQYF
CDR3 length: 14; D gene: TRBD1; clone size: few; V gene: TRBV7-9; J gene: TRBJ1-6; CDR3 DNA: TGTGCCAGCAGCTCCGGGACAGGGGATTCACCCCTCCACTTT; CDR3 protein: CASSSGTGDSPLHF
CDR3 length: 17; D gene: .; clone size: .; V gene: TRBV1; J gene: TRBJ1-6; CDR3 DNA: TGCACCAGCAGCCAATCCGTTCCGGGACAGTATAATTCACCCCTCCACTTT; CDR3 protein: CTSSQSVPGQYNSPLHF
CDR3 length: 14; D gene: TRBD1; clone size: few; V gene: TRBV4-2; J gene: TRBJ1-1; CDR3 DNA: TGTGCCAGCAGCCAAGCCACAGGGGACACTGAAGCTTTCTTT; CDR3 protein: CASSQATGDTEAFF
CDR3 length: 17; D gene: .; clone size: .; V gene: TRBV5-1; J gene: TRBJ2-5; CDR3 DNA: TGCGCCAGCAGCTTGAGAACAGGGAGGAGGGTCGGAGAGACCCAGTACTTC; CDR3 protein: CASSLRTGRRVGETQYF
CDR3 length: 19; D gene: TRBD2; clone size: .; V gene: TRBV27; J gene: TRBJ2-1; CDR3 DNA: TGTGCCAGCAGCCTCACGGCTAGCGGGGGTAGGAGCTCCTACAATGAGCAGTTCTTC; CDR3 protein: CASSLTASGGRSSYNEQFF
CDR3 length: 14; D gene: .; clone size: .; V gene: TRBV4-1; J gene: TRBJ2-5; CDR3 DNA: TGCGCCAGCAGCCAGACACACTACCAAGAGACCCAGTACTTC; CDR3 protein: CASSQTHYQETQYF
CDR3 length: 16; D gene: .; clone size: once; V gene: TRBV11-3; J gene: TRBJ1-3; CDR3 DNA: TGTGCCAGCAGCCAGAGTGGGGGCGGAACAGGAAACACCATATATTTT; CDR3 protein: CASSQSGGGTGNTIYF
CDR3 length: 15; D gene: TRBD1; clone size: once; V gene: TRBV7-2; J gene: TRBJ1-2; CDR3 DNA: TGTGCCAGCAGCTTAGTGGGACAGGGATACTATGGCTACACCTTC; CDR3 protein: CASSLVGQGYYGYTF
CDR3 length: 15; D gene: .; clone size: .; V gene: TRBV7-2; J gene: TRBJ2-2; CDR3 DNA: TGTGCCAGCAGCTTCTGGGGGCACAACACCGGGGAGCTGTTTTTT; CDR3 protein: CASSFWGHNTGELFF
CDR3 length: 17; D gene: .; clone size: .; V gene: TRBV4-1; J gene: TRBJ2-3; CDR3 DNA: TGCGCCAGCAGCCAAGAATCCAGGCCCTCTGGTACAGATACGCAGTATTTT; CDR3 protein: CASSQESRPSGTDTQYF
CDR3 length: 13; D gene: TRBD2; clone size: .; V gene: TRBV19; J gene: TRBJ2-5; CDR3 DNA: TGTGCCAGTAGAACGGGGGGGCAAGAGACCCAGTACTTC; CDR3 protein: CASRTGGQETQYF